Following are 17 T cell receptor beta chains from one sample sequenced in a study of CD8 T cells in ankylosing spondylitis. TCRdb called the 5' RACE reads again in MiXCR, with one record for every CDR3 protein. The sample shows a few hundred thousand distinct CDR3 sequences, about 18% of them seen only once. Sequencing was carried out using blood, either unsorted or a sorted T cell fraction (not recorded which). These receptors were obtained from a male donor with ankylosing spondylitis or in good health (not recorded which).

This clonotype was counted a few times. This chain uses TRBV15 with TRBJ2-1; 8 nucleotides match TRBD1. CDR1 is LNHNV, CDR2 YYDKDF, per germline (reference sequence). The V segment lost 0 bases and the J segment 10 bases; nucleotides outside the gene matches: 5. The length of the CDR3 is 14 residues. For the CDR3, the DNA is TGTGCCACCAGCAGAGACCGGACAGGGCAGGAGCAGTTCTTC. Its protein is CATSRDRTGQEQFF.

This clonotype was counted a few times. The chain is built from TRBV5-1 and TRBJ1-3; 8 bases fit TRBD1. V lost 4 bases and J lost 1; bases outside the gene matches: 4. The CDR3 contains 15 residues. Germline CDR1 SGHRS, CDR2 YFSETQ. CDR3: CASSNRTGSGNTIYF. In DNA, the CDR3 is TGCGCCAGCAGCAACCGGACAGGGTCTGGAAACACCATATATTTT.

This clonotype appeared many times. The J gene is TRBJ2-7, the V gene TRBV25-1; 7 nucleotides line up with TRBD2. J gave up 6 bases and V 5 bases, and 7 bases lay outside the gene matches. Germline-derived CDR1 and CDR2 are MGHDK and SYGVNS. This CDR3 contains 13 residues. The CDR3 DNA is TGTGCCAGCAGTATCTCTAGCGGTTCCGAGCAGTACTTC. Residues: CASSISSGSEQYF.

This clonotype was seen only a few times. The gene calls are TRBV12-3 or TRBV12-4 and TRBJ2-3, with 8 bases lining up with TRBD2. The V segment lost 7 bases and the J segment 0 bases; nucleotides outside the gene matches: 9. The CDR3 has 16 amino acids. The CDR3 is CASTEVAGPSTDTQYF. CDR3 DNA sequence: TGTGCCAGCACTGAGGTAGCGGGACCTAGCACAGATACGCAGTATTTT.

This clonotype was seen a handful of times. The chain couples TRBV7-9 to TRBJ2-1; a weak D match, TRBD2 (7 bases). This CDR3 spans 15 amino acids. Germline assignment: CDR1 SEHNR and CDR2 FQNEAQ (reference sequence). Trimming took off 7 bases at V and 6 bases at J, with 19 bases between the two ends. The CDR3 loop is CASTQGGGVGNEQFF. The CDR3, as DNA: TGTGCCAGCACCCAAGGGGGAGGGGTTGGCAATGAGCAGTTCTTC.

This clonotype showed up just a few times. The rearrangement uses TRBV7-9 and TRBJ2-7, with TRBD1 identical over 9 bases. The CDR3 has 17 residues. Trimming removed 5 bases from V and 2 bases from J; junction bases left unmatched: 13. CDR1 and CDR2 (germline): SEHNR, FQNEAQ (reference sequence). The chain's CDR3 is CASSPTLSGTGPYEQYF. CDR3 DNA sequence: TGTGCCAGCAGCCCCACCCTCTCCGGGACAGGGCCCTACGAGCAGTACTTC.

This clonotype has only one observation. V gene TRBV6-5 combines with J gene TRBJ2-4; D is uncertain. This CDR3 is built from 15 residues. From germline, CDR1 is MNHEY and CDR2 SVGAGI. V shed 4 bases and J shed 1 base, with 11 bases lying between them. The CDR3 reads CASSFSPPAKNIQYF. CDR3 nucleotide sequence: TGTGCCAGCAGTTTCAGTCCCCCGGCCAAAAACATTCAGTACTTC.

This clonotype has just a few counts. The genes are TRBV5-1 and TRBJ2-3; 8 nucleotides agree with TRBD1. The CDR3 runs to 14 residues. V trimming: 1 base; J trimming: 5 bases; junction bases outside the gene matches: 3. The germline V gene has CDR1 SGHRS and CDR2 YFSETQ. The chain's CDR3 is CASSLWTGRDTQYF. For the CDR3, the DNA is TGCGCCAGCAGCTTGTGGACAGGGAGAGATACGCAGTATTTT.

The CDR3 protein is CASSGPSPSNNEQFF. The CDR3 nucleotides read TGTGCCAGCAGTGGACCCTCCCCGTCGAACAATGAGCAGTTCTTC. The gene calls are TRBV2 and TRBJ2-1, with unresolved D. Germline V gives CDR1 SNHLY, CDR2 FYNNEI. This CDR3 is 15 amino acids long. V was clipped by 4 bases and J by 5 bases, with 15 bases between them.

In its sample, this clonotype was seen many times. The chain has TRBV7-9 and TRBJ2-5, with TRBD2 matching 7 bases. The V segment lost 5 bases and the J segment 2 bases; nucleotides outside the gene matches: 11. The CDR3 totals 16 residues. From germline, CDR1 is SEHNR and CDR2 FQNEAQ (reference sequence). CDR3 DNA: TGTGCCAGCAGCGCCTACGGGGACTACCAGCAAGAGACCCAGTACTTC. Protein: CASSAYGDYQQETQYF. Full variable domain (rest looked up from reference TRBV7-9 and TRBJ2-5): DTGVSQNPRHKITKRGQNVTFRCDPISEHNRLYWYRQTLGQGPEFLTYFQNEAQLEKSRLLSDRFSAERPKGSFSTLEIQRTEQGDSAMYLCASSAYGDYQQETQYFGPGTRLLVL.

The V gene is TRBV7-9, the J gene TRBJ2-5, with 7 bases that match TRBD2. The ends lost 5 bases at V and 3 bases at J; junction bases unmatched: 6. This CDR3 is 14 amino acids long. Germline lookup yields CDR1 SEHNR and CDR2 FQNEAQ (reference sequence). CDR3 amino acids: CASSRRAGEETQYF. For the CDR3, the DNA is TGTGCCAGCAGCCGCCGGGCGGGAGAAGAGACCCAGTACTTC.

This clonotype was seen only a few times. This chain connects TRBV6-1 to TRBJ2-1, with 12 bases fitting TRBD2. The CDR3 is 15 residues long. From germline, CDR1 is MNHNS and CDR2 SASEGT. With V trimmed by 3 bases and J by 8 bases, 5 bases remained unmatched. The CDR3 bases are TGTGCCAGCAGTGAGACTAGCGGGAGTTCCCATGAGCAGTTCTTC. Translated: CASSETSGSSHEQFF.

The chain has TRBV11-2 and TRBJ2-2; TRBD1 matches at 9 bases. J lost 2 bases, V lost 0 bases, and 1 base had no gene match. Germline CDR1 is SGHAT and CDR2 is FQNNGV. The CDR3 sequence is 16 residues long. The CDR3 reads CASSLETGGNTGELFF. CDR3 coding DNA: TGTGCCAGCAGCTTAGAAACAGGGGGCAACACCGGGGAGCTGTTTTTT.

In this sample, this clonotype turned up a few times. The V call is TRBV10-3, the J call TRBJ2-7; maybe TRBD1 (5 bases). CDR1 and CDR2 from the germline V gene are ENHRY and SYGVKD. The CDR3 spans 11 residues. V was pared by 6 bases and J by 5 bases, with 8 bases between. In DNA form, the CDR3 reads TGTGCCATCAGGGACACAAACGAGCAGTACTTC. As protein: CAIRDTNEQYF.

V gene TRBV12-3 or TRBV12-4 combines with J gene TRBJ2-7, with D perhaps TRBD1 (5 bases). The CDR3 is 14 residues long. With 8 bases removed from V and 3 bases from J, the gap between germline ends came to 17 bases. The CDR3 spells CASGLGARYYEQYF. CDR3 bases: TGTGCCAGCGGGCTTGGGGCAAGGTACTACGAGCAGTACTTC.

This clonotype was observed at least ten times. The V and J genes are TRBV20-1 and TRBJ2-7, with TRBD2 as a possible D gene (5 bases). The CDR3 is made up of 15 amino acids. Germline values: CDR1 DFQATT, CDR2 SNEGSKA (reference sequence). V lost 5 bases and J lost 1, with 18 bases in between. DNA of the CDR3: TGCAGTGCTGAAACCCTTGACGGAGGTTCCTACGAGCAGTACTTC. Amino acids: CSAETLDGGSYEQYF.

The chain has TRBV6-2 or TRBV6-3 and TRBJ2-1, with TRBD2 matching 10 bases. Germline assignment: CDR1 MNHEY and CDR2 SVGEGT. V was pared by 2 bases and J by 5 bases, with 6 bases of the junction left unmatched. The CDR3 has 16 amino acids. Written as DNA, the CDR3 is TGTGCCAGCAGTTACCAGGGGCTAGCGGGAGACAATGAGCAGTTCTTC. Its translation is CASSYQGLAGDNEQFF.